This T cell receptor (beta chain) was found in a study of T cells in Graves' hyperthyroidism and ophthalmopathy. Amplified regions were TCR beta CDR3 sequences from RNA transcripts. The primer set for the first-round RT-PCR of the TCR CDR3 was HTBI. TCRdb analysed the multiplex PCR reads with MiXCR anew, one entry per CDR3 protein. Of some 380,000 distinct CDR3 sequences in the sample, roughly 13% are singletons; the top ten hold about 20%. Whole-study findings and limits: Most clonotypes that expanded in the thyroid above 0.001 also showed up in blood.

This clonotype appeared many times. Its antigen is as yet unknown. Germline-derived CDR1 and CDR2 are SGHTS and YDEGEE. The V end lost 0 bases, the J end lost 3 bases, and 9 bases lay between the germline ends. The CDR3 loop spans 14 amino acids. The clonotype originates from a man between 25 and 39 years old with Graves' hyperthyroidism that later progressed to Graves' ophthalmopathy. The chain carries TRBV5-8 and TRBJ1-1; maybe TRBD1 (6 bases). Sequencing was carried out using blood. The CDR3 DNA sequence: TGTGCCAGCAGCTTGGACAGGGTCCACACTGAAGCTTTCTTT. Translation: CASSLDRVHTEAFF.